Listed below are T cell receptor beta chains from one sample, sequenced in a study of cytomegalovirus exposure and HLA in healthy donors. TCRdb's table, derived via immunoSEQ multiplex PCR, lists solely in-frame clones and lacks some. Found here are about 150,000 clones, roughly nine tenths of them singletons; the top ten hold about 0.75%. What was sequenced was PBMCs. Every receptor here comes from a man younger than 30 in good health and CMV-seronegative. CDR3s include the opening cysteine and the closing phenylalanine or tryptophan.

J,V,CDR3
TRBJ1-2,TRBV30,CAWSTTGRAYGYTF
TRBJ1-4,TRBV5-4,CASSFLVADTTNEKLFF
TRBJ2-2,TRBV7-2,CASSLGTRTGELFF
TRBJ2-1,TRBV27,CASSRSSGLSTNEQFF
TRBJ1-3,TRBV23-1,CASSPRGTSSGNTIYF
TRBJ2-1,TRBV5-1,CASSPGLMPSNEQFF
TRBJ2-5,TRBV4-3,CASSQDGRTGGAETQYF
TRBJ1-6,TRBV5-1,CASRDPGQGNSPLHF
TRBJ2-3,TRBV5-1,CASSFSGANTDTQYF
TRBJ1-1,TRBV5-1,CASSFDPGTGSEAFF
TRBJ2-7,TRBV10-3,CAIRDSSYEQYF
TRBJ1-2,TRBV14,CASSPTGGSYGYTF
TRBJ2-3,TRBV18,CASSSQLLRNPSTDTQYF
TRBJ1-5,TRBV6-5,CASSSTFAGTQPQHF
TRBJ2-3,TRBV2,CASSEVSGGTDTQYF
TRBJ1-5,TRBV5-1,CASSYGTGDQPQHF
TRBJ2-2,TRBV18,CASSPLAGGRPNTGELFF
TRBJ2-3,TRBV27,CASSLSKAGSYTDTQYF
TRBJ2-1,TRBV14,CASSPPGLAGFYSYNEQFF
TRBJ2-1,TRBV5-1,CASSKGLAGIDEQFF
TRBJ2-3,TRBV7-6,CASSLGLAGSTTDTQYF
TRBJ2-2,TRBV28,CASSLRLAGGNTGELFF
TRBJ2-4,TRBV6-5,CASSHGGRAKNIQYF
TRBJ1-1,TRBV6-5,CASSYYPGENTEAFF
TRBJ2-6,TRBV11-3,CASSLTQGVSGANVLTF
TRBJ1-6,TRBV18,CASSPQGGIDNSPLHF